This TCR beta chain was sequenced for a study of beta chain features in type 1 diabetes. Expressed TCRB transcripts were sequenced after all isolated RNA was converted to cDNA. TCRdb's table, derived via immunoSEQ multiplex PCR, lists solely in-frame clones and lacks some. The data contain approximately 270,000 clones, around 15% of them singletons. Germline-derived CDR1 and CDR2 are MDHEN and SYDVKM. The CDR3 is 12 residues long. This clone has a handful of counts. Its antigen is undetermined. Study outcomes and limitations: For patients, the naive, central memory and Treg TCRB repertoires appeared more alike than for healthy donors. Researchers report that Type 1 diabetes patients had moderately but significantly shorter TCRB CDR3s across all four CD4+ subsets.

Over 95% purity was reached by all sorted populations. The source material was naive CD4+ T cells from blood. The V and J genes are TRBV28 and TRBJ2-7, with 10 bases lining up with TRBD2. The receptor comes from a man aged 25 to 45 with type 1 diabetes. The CDR3 region is CGASGSAYEQYF. CDR3 coding DNA: TGTGGAGCTAGCGGGAGTGCCTACGAGCAGTACTTC.